Following are 18 T cell receptor beta chains from one sample sequenced in a study of shared clonotypes between healthy human individuals (dated by TCRdb to 2018 to 2021). The library was generated by the immunoSEQ multiplex PCR assay. The table was pulled from immuneACCESS by TCRdb, which kept in-frame rearrangements only. Such tables lose some clones; where checked, under half of the loss comes from unresolved V genes, and the rest has no known cause. Recorded for this sample are fewer than 400,000 clones; around 67% of them occurred a single time. Approximately 10% of the sample comes from the top ten. Sequencing used memory CD4+ T cells sorted from blood. Per the publication, the cell subset or site label means: CD45RA-negative fraction. The source is a man under 40 in good health.

Regarding this clone: A far larger clone is a single base away, which makes a read error likely. The rearrangement uses TRBV2 and TRBJ1-2, with 7 nucleotides matching TRBD1. CDR3 length equals 13 residues. The germline V gene encodes CDR1 SNHLY and CDR2 FYNNEI. DNA for the CDR3: TGTGCCAGCAGTTGGGACAGCTCTTATGGCTGCACCTTC. Protein product: CASSWDSSYGCTF. Based on the CDR3 plus reference TRBV2 and TRBJ1-2, the full variable domain is EPEVTQTPSHQVTQMGQEVILRCVPISNHLYFYWYRQILGQKVEFLVSFYNNEISEKSEIFDDQFSVERPDGSNFTLKIRSTKLEDSAMYFCASSWDSSYGCTFGSGTRLTVV.

The V and J genes are TRBV7-9 and TRBJ1-1; 7 bases match TRBD1. This CDR3 has 15 amino acids. The germline gives CDR1 SEHNR, CDR2 FQNEAQ (reference sequence). V was clipped by 3 bases and J by 5 bases; unmatched bases: 9. The CDR3 DNA sequence: TGTGCCAGCAGCTTTAGTGTTGAGGGGGCAACTGAAGCTTTCTTT. It encodes CASSFSVEGATEAFF. The whole variable domain, filled in from reference TRBV7-9 and TRBJ1-1, reads DTGVSQNPRHKITKRGQNVTFRCDPISEHNRLYWYRQTLGQGPEFLTYFQNEAQLEKSRLLSDRFSAERPKGSFSTLEIQRTEQGDSAMYLCASSFSVEGATEAFFGQGTRLTVV.

This clone appeared a single time. V gene TRBV30 combines with J gene TRBJ2-1, with D unclear. Per germline, CDR1 GTSNPN and CDR2 SVGIG (reference sequence). The CDR3 is 12 residues long. CDR3 sequence reads: CAEKYCRWRQFF. Here the CDR3 DNA reads TGTGCGGAGAAATATTGTAGGTGGAGACAGTTCTTC.

This chain connects TRBV6-6 to TRBJ2-3; D not certain. Germline V gives CDR1 MNHNY, CDR2 SVGAGI (reference sequence). V gave up 2 bases and J gave up 2 bases, with 11 bases separating them. There are 15 residues in the CDR3. The CDR3 DNA reads as TGTGCCAGCAGTTACGGGCCCCCCCACACAGATACGCAGTATTTT. The encoded protein is CASSYGPPHTDTQYF.

The CDR3, as DNA: TGTGCCAGTAGTATAAATTTAAGCAATCAGCCCCAGCATTTT. Translation gives CASSINLSNQPQHF. The V call is TRBV19, the J call TRBJ1-5; D uncertain. V was pared by 2 bases and J by 1 base, with 6 bases between. CDR3 length: 14 residues. Germline V gene sequence: CDR1 LNHDA, CDR2 SQIVND (reference sequence).

The chain couples TRBV30 to TRBJ1-3; no reliable D call. Trimming pared 2 bases from V and 9 bases from J, leaving 17 bases between. This CDR3 is built from 14 residues. The germline V gene has CDR1 GTSNPN and CDR2 SVGIG (reference sequence). For the CDR3, the DNA is TGTGCCTGGAGTCGCGAGGGCGCTCGGAGCACCATATATTTT. It encodes CAWSREGARSTIYF. Drawing the rest from reference TRBV30 and TRBJ1-3, the complete variable domain is SQTIHQWPATLVQPVGSPLSLECTVEGTSNPNLYWYRQAAGRGLQLLFYSVGIGQISSEVPQNLSASRPQDRQFILSSKKLLLSDSGFYLCAWSREGARSTIYFGEGSWLTVV.

At least ten counts were recorded for this clone. The CDR3 region is CASSLSGAGRTKYF. CDR3 coding DNA: TGTGCCAGCAGTTTATCAGGCGCAGGGCGGACAAAGTACTTC. The chain uses TRBV27 and TRBJ2-7, with D possibly matching TRBD1 (5 bases). The CDR3 has 14 residues. V lost 0 bases and J 11 bases, leaving 17 bases between the germline ends. Germline assignment: CDR1 MNHEY and CDR2 SMNVEV (reference sequence).

V and J are TRBV5-6 and TRBJ1-2; 12 bases agree with TRBD1. The V gene end was trimmed by 3 bases and the J gene end by 4 bases; junction bases not matched to a gene: 4. Germline-derived CDR1 and CDR2 are SGHDT and YYEEEE. This CDR3 has 15 amino acids. DNA for the CDR3: TGTGCCAGCAGCTCCCGGGACAGGGGGCTCTATGGCTACACCTTC. Translated, it gives CASSSRDRGLYGYTF. Using reference TRBV5-6 and TRBJ1-2 for the parts outside the CDR3, the full variable domain is DAGVTQSPTHLIKTRGQQVTLRCSPKSGHDTVSWYQQALGQGPQFIFQYYEEEERQRGNFPDRFSGHQFPNYSSELNVNALLLGDSALYLCASSSRDRGLYGYTFGSGTRLTVV.

The chain employs TRBV5-1 and TRBJ2-1; D is unclear. Trimming took 4 bases from V and 10 from J, leaving 9 bases between them. Germline CDR1 is SGHRS and CDR2 is YFSETQ. CDR3 length equals 11 residues. CDR3 region: CASSPDGEQFF. The CDR3 DNA reads TGCGCCAGCAGCCCTGACGGGGAGCAGTTCTTC. The full variable domain, in which reference TRBV5-1 and TRBJ2-1 provide the parts outside the CDR3, is KAGVTQTPRYLIKTRGQQVTLSCSPISGHRSVSWYQQTPGQGLQFLFEYFSETQRNKGNFPGRFSGRQFSNSRSEMNVSTLELGDSALYLCASSPDGEQFFGPGTRLTVL.

Only a few counts were recorded for this clone. The chain has TRBV7-8 and TRBJ2-2; D is possibly TRBD1 (6 bases). In germline, CDR1 is SGHVS, CDR2 FQNEAQ. The CDR3 is 20 residues long. V lost 5 bases, J lost 1 base, and 26 bases lay in between. This chain's CDR3 is CASSESGDIFSLVNTGELFF. The CDR3, as DNA: TGTGCCAGCAGCGAATCCGGGGACATATTTAGTCTTGTGAACACCGGGGAGCTGTTTTTT.

The chain couples TRBV6-5 to TRBJ2-7, with 10 bases identical to TRBD2. The junction had 5 bases not matched to a gene; V was cut back by 6 bases and J by 3 bases. Germline V gives CDR1 MNHEY, CDR2 SVGAGI. This CDR3 has 14 amino acids. In DNA form, the CDR3 reads TGTGCCAGCAGGCGCAGCGGGAGGGGCTACGAGCAGTACTTC. Protein: CASRRSGRGYEQYF.

The chain has TRBV5-1 and TRBJ2-5, with 11 bases identical to TRBD1. The ends lost 0 bases at V and 0 bases at J; junction bases unmatched: 10. Germline CDR1 SGHRS, CDR2 YFSETQ. The length of the CDR3 is 19 residues. DNA for the CDR3: TGCGCCAGCAGCTTGGTAGAGACGGGACAGGGGGTCTACCAAGAGACCCAGTACTTC. This encodes CASSLVETGQGVYQETQYF.

This clone was seen more than once but under ten times. The V call is TRBV5-5, the J call TRBJ1-1, with D hard to call. CDR3 size: 15 residues. Germline V gene sequence: CDR1 SGHKS, CDR2 YYEKEE (reference sequence). Trimming left V 2 bases short and J 1 base short, with 12 bases between. CDR3 amino acids: CASSLNSPRNTEAFF. The CDR3 DNA sequence: TGTGCCAGCAGCTTAAATTCCCCAAGGAACACTGAAGCTTTCTTT.

This clone has a handful of counts. The J gene is TRBJ1-5, the V gene TRBV28, with 11 nucleotides matching TRBD1. J gave up 2 bases and V 5 bases, and 5 bases lay outside the gene matches. CDR1 and CDR2 (germline): MDHEN, SYDVKM. The CDR3 loop spans 16 amino acids. CDR3 nucleotides: TGTGCCAGCAGTCTGGACAGGGGGCAGGGCAATCAGCCCCAGCATTTT. Amino acid sequence: CASSLDRGQGNQPQHF.

The chain links TRBV5-1 to TRBJ2-5, with D perhaps TRBD2 (5 bases). CDR3 length equals 13 residues. Germline values: CDR1 SGHRS, CDR2 YFSETQ. Deletions cut 5 bases from V and 4 bases from J, with 12 bases between. CDR3 residues: CASSEGVVETQYF. The CDR3, as DNA: TGCGCCAGCAGTGAGGGTGTAGTAGAGACCCAGTACTTC.

V gene TRBV6-1 combines with J gene TRBJ2-3, with D tentatively TRBD2 (6 bases). V was trimmed by 6 bases and J by 5 bases, leaving 12 bases between them. In germline, CDR1 is MNHNS, CDR2 SASEGT. The CDR3 sequence is 13 residues long. CDR3 amino acids: CASSGSGKDTQYF. In DNA form, the CDR3 reads TGTGCCAGCAGCGGGAGTGGGAAAGATACGCAGTATTTT.

The rearrangement links TRBV11-1 to TRBJ1-6; perhaps TRBD1 as D (6 bases). V lost 10 bases and J 6 bases, leaving 10 bases between the germline ends. The CDR3 extends over 12 amino acids. The germline V gene has CDR1 SGHAT and CDR2 FQDESV (reference sequence). The CDR3 DNA reads TGTGCCACTCAGGACAGTAATTCACCCCTCCACTTT. Residues: CATQDSNSPLHF.

The chain links TRBV19 to TRBJ2-5; 11 bases map to TRBD2. V dropped 6 bases and J dropped 4; count of bases not matched to a gene: 10. Per the germline V gene, CDR1 is LNHDA and CDR2 is SQIVND (reference sequence). There are 16 residues in the CDR3. This CDR3 is CASRETSGTGVETQYF. The CDR3 DNA sequence: TGTGCCAGTAGGGAGACTAGCGGGACGGGAGTAGAGACCCAGTACTTC.